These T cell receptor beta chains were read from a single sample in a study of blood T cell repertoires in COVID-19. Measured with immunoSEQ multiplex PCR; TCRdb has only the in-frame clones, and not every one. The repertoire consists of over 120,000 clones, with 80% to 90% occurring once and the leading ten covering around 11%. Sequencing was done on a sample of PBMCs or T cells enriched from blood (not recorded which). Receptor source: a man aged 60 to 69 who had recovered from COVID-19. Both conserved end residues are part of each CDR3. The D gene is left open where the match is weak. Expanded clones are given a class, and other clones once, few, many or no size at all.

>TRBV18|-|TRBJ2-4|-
CASSPPSVGGRNIQYF
TGTGCCAGCTCACCACCGAGCGTTGGGGGGAGGAACATTCAGTACTTC
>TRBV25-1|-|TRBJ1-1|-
CASSRGGDTEAFF
TGTGCCAGTTCTAGAGGGGGAGACACTGAAGCTTTCTTT
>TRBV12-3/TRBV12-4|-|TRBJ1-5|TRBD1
CASSLIQGVSHF
TGTGCCAGCAGTTTAATTCAGGGGGTTTCGCATTTT
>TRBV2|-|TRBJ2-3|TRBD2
CASSRAGGSDTQYF
TGTGCCAGCAGTCGAGCGGGGGGTTCGGATACGCAGTATTTT
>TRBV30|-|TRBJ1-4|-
CAWRRGGQLFF
TGTGCCTGGAGAAGGGGAGGCCAACTGTTTTTT
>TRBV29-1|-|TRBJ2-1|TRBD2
CSVLGLAGRYEQFF
TGCAGCGTTCTTGGACTAGCGGGAAGGTATGAGCAGTTCTTC
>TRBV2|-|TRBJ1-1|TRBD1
CASNTGGMNTEAFF
TGTGCCAGCAATACAGGGGGCATGAACACTGAAGCTTTCTTT
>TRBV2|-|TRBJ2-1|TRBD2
CASRRASGGTNNEQFF
TGTGCCAGCAGGAGAGCTAGCGGGGGGACGAACAATGAGCAGTTCTTC
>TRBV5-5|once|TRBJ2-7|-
CASSLGTDSTLYEQYF
TGTGCCAGCAGCTTGGGGACGGACTCTACGCTCTACGAGCAGTACTTC
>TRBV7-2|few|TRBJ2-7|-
CASSIREFTYEQYF
TGTGCCAGCAGCATACGGGAGTTTACCTACGAGCAGTACTTC
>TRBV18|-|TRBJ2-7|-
CASSPAPGHPYEQYF
TGTGCCAGCTCACCAGCTCCGGGACATCCCTACGAGCAGTACTTC
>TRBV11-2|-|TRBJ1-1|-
CASSLGLRGGTEAFF
TGTGCCAGCAGCTTGGGACTTAGGGGGGGCACTGAAGCTTTCTTT
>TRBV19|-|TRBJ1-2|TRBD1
CASSARDRGPYNYGYTF
TGTGCCAGTAGTGCGAGGGACAGGGGGCCATACAACTATGGCTACACCTTC
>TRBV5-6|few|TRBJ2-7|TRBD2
CASSLPSGRRDYEQYF
TGTGCCAGCAGCTTGCCTAGCGGGAGGCGGGACTACGAGCAGTACTTC
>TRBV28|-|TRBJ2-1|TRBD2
CASSLGLVGNEQFF
TGTGCCAGCAGTCTGGGACTAGTGGGCAATGAGCAGTTCTTC
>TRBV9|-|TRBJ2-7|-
CASSVDLDSSYEQYF
TGTGCCAGCAGCGTAGACCTTGACAGCTCCTACGAGCAGTACTTC
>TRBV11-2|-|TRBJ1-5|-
CASSSGRFQPQHF
TGTGCCAGCAGCTCAGGAAGGTTTCAGCCCCAGCATTTT
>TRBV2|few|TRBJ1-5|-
CASTYRSLGQPQHF
TGTGCCAGCACTTACAGGAGCCTGGGTCAGCCCCAGCATTTT
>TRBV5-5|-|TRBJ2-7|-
CASSKNTGTGLDEQYF
TGTGCCAGCAGCAAGAATACCGGGACAGGACTAGACGAGCAGTACTTC
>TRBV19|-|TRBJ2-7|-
CASSPPGAYEQYF
TGTGCCAGTAGTCCACCAGGGGCCTACGAGCAGTACTTC
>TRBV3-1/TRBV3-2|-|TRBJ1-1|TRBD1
CASRDRQNTEAFF
TGTGCCAGCAGGGACAGGCAGAACACTGAAGCTTTCTTT
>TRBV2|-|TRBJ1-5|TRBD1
CASEVSGGSNQPQHF
TGTGCCAGCGAAGTGTCAGGGGGGAGCAATCAGCCCCAGCATTTT
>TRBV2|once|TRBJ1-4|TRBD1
CASREDRVYEKLFF
TGTGCCAGCAGAGAGGACAGGGTCTACGAAAAACTGTTTTTT
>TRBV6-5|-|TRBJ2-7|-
CASRRGALSYEQYF
TGTGCCAGCAGACGGGGGGCCCTCTCCTACGAGCAGTACTTC